What follows is one T cell receptor (beta chain) and its context. Germline trimming cut 4 bases from V and 8 bases from J; bases unmatched to any gene: 6. Germline V gene data show CDR1 as SGDLS and CDR2 as YYNGEE. The CDR3 has 14 amino acids. Repertoires were generated with immunoSEQ multiplex PCR, while TCRdb's copy carries only in-frame clones and drops some. The sample consists of approximately 100,000 clones, about nine tenths of them appearing once. The data are from a study of T cells after somatic rescue of genetic block. The TCR originated in a woman between 18 and 29 years old. Sequencing used peripheral blood mononuclear cells (PBMCs). The chain carries TRBV9 and TRBJ1-4; TRBD1 agrees at 9 bases. As DNA, the CDR3 is TGTGCCAGCAGCCTAGGACAGGGGATGGAAAAACTGTTTTTT. This sequence encodes CASSLGQGMEKLFF.